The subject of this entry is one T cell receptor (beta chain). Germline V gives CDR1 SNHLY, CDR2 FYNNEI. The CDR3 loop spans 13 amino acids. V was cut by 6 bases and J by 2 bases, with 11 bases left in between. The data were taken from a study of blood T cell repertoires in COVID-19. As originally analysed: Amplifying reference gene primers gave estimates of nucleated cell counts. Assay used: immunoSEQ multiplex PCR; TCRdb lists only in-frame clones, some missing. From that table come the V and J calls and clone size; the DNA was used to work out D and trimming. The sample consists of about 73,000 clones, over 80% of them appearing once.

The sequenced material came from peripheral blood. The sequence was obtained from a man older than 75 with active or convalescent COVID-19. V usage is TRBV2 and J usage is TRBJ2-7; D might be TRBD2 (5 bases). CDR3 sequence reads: CASSRSGTYEQYF. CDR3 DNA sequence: TGTGCCAGCAGCCGATCCGGGACCTACGAGCAGTACTTC.